Listed below are T cell receptor beta chains from one sample, sequenced in a study of CD8 T cells in ankylosing spondylitis. MiXCR was run by TCRdb on the 5' RACE reads, yielding one entry per CDR3 protein. The sample shows about 330,000 distinct CDR3 sequences, 7% to 9% of them seen only once. Sequencing was done on a sample of blood, either unsorted or a sorted T cell fraction (not recorded which). The receptor set was obtained from a male donor with ankylosing spondylitis. Each CDR3 is given with its conserved first and last residue. The D gene is left open where the match is weak. Clone sizes are given selectively: once, few, many, or a class where the clone is expanded.

-	few	TRBV5-4	TRBJ2-7	14	TGTGCCAGCAGCTTGGCTGGGGGACCCGGCGAGCAGTACTTC	CASSLAGGPGEQYF
TRBD2	few	TRBV6-2/TRBV6-3	TRBJ2-1	15	TGTGCCAGCAGCCCGACTAGCGGGGTGGGGAATGAGCAGTTCTTC	CASSPTSGVGNEQFF
TRBD2	-	TRBV4-2	TRBJ2-3	17	TGTGCCAGCTCCCGGCTCGGGACTAGCGGGAGAACAGATACGCAGTATTTT	CASSRLGTSGRTDTQYF
TRBD1	few	TRBV4-1	TRBJ1-6	17	TGCGCCAGCAGCCAAGCCCCGCGAGGGACAGGGGCTTCACCCCTCCACTTT	CASSQAPRGTGASPLHF
-	few	TRBV11-2	TRBJ1-5	15	TGTGCCAGCAGCTCGGCAGCAAATAGCAATCAGCCCCAGCATTTT	CASSSAANSNQPQHF
-	-	TRBV6-2/TRBV6-3	TRBJ2-7	15	TGTGCCAGCAGTCACCCGGACTATCGGTCCTACGAGCAGTACTTC	CASSHPDYRSYEQYF
TRBD2	-	TRBV12-3/TRBV12-4	TRBJ2-1	19	TGTGCCAGCAGTTTAGCGGAACTAGCGGGAGGGCCGTCCTACAATGAGCAGTTCTTC	CASSLAELAGGPSYNEQFF
-	few	TRBV10-3	TRBJ1-4	15	TGTGCCATCAGCCCGGAAGGGGCGGCTAATGAAAAACTGTTTTTT	CAISPEGAANEKLFF
-	once	TRBV9	TRBJ2-2	14	TGTGCCAGCAGCCCCAGTGGCGGGACCGGGGAGCTGTTTTTT	CASSPSGGTGELFF
-	-	TRBV20-1	TRBJ1-5	14	TGCAGTGCTAGAGATAGGTTGGGCAATCAGCCCCAGCATTTT	CSARDRLGNQPQHF
TRBD1	few	TRBV5-1	TRBJ2-7	15	TGCGCCAGCAGCCTACCGTGGACAGGGGGCCTCGAGCAGTACTTC	CASSLPWTGGLEQYF
-	many	TRBV28	TRBJ2-3	13	TGTGCCAGCACTAGGGGGATCGCAGATACGCAGTATTTT	CASTRGIADTQYF
-	-	TRBV11-3	TRBJ2-1	14	TGTGCCAGCAGCTTAGAGGGCTATAACAATGAGCAGTTCTTC	CASSLEGYNNEQFF
-	-	TRBV14	TRBJ2-7	13	TGTGCCAGCAGCCAAGATTTTGGAGGCGAGCAGTACTTC	CASSQDFGGEQYF
TRBD2	-	TRBV9	TRBJ2-1	19	TGTGCCAGCAGCGTATCTTCTGGGACTAGCGCCTTGGGCTACAATGAGCAGTTCTTC	CASSVSSGTSALGYNEQFF
-	-	TRBV7-6	TRBJ1-4	15	TGTGCCAGCAGCTTAGATCGACAGTCAAATGAAAAACTGTTTTTT	CASSLDRQSNEKLFF
TRBD1	-	TRBV20-1	TRBJ2-6	16	TGCTGTGCTTCCCCGACAGGGGACTCTGGGGCCAACGTCCTGACTTTC	CCASPTGDSGANVLTF
-	-	TRBV24-1	TRBJ2-2	20	TGTGCCACCAGTGATTTGCGGAATAGGGGCCCCCCCAAGACTACCGGGGAGCTGTTTTTT	CATSDLRNRGPPKTTGELFF
TRBD1	many	TRBV18	TRBJ1-4	15	TGTGCCAGCTCAAGCCAGGGGGCACTGTCTGAAAAACTGTTTTTT	CASSSQGALSEKLFF
-	few	TRBV5-1	TRBJ2-1	17	TGCGCCAGCAGCCCACGACTCGGCGCCTTAGGTCAGAATGAGCAGTTCTTC	CASSPRLGALGQNEQFF
-	-	TRBV7-7	TRBJ1-3	15	TGTGCTAGCAGCCCAGACTGGGGTTATGGAAACACCATATATTTT	CASSPDWGYGNTIYF
-	-	TRBV27	TRBJ2-7	14	TGTGCCAGCAGGCGAACAGGGCAGGCCTACGAGCAGTACTTC	CASRRTGQAYEQYF
-	-	TRBV10-3	TRBJ1-3	13	TGTGCCATCAGCAGGATCTCTGGAAACACCATATATTTT	CAISRISGNTIYF
TRBD1	few	TRBV5-1	TRBJ1-2	13	TGCGCCAGCAGAACAGGGGAGAGGGACGGCTACACCTTC	CASRTGERDGYTF
TRBD1	-	TRBV29-1	TRBJ2-2	14	TGCAGCGTTGCTGGGGCAGGGGGCACCGGGGAGCTGTTTTTT	CSVAGAGGTGELFF
-	many	TRBV20-1	TRBJ2-1	14	TGCAGTGCCGCCGGTGTCCGGGCTGGGGCCGAGCAGTTCTTC	CSAAGVRAGAEQFF
-	few	TRBV12-3/TRBV12-4	TRBJ1-3	15	TGTGCCAGCAGTCTGCATTCGGCGTCTGGAAACACCATATATTTT	CASSLHSASGNTIYF
-	-	TRBV5-1	TRBJ1-3	15	TGCGCCAGCAGCGCGCAGACCAGCTCTGGAAACACCATATATTTT	CASSAQTSSGNTIYF
TRBD1	many	TRBV11-2	TRBJ1-1	13	TGTGCCAGCAGCTTTGGGGACAGCACTGAAGCTTTCTTT	CASSFGDSTEAFF
-	many	TRBV4-2	TRBJ2-2	14	TGTGCCAGCAGCCTCGGGGGTCCCACCGGGGAGCTGTTTTTT	CASSLGGPTGELFF
-	few	TRBV4-1	TRBJ2-2	17	TGCGCCAGCAGCCTAGGTTTGGCCAGGACAAGCACCGGGGAGCTGTTTTTT	CASSLGLARTSTGELFF
TRBD2	many	TRBV7-6	TRBJ2-1	16	TGTGCCAGCAGCTACCGGGCGGGAGACTCCTACAATGAGCAGTTCTTC	CASSYRAGDSYNEQFF
TRBD2	few	TRBV4-1	TRBJ2-7	13	TGCGCCAGCAGCCAAACGGGGGGGTACGAGCAGTACTTC	CASSQTGGYEQYF
-	-	TRBV20-1	TRBJ2-3	10	TGCACCACGCCCGGGGATACGCAGTATTTT	CTTPGDTQYF
-	once	TRBV20-1	TRBJ2-3	16	TGCAGTGCTAGTGGGAGGTTTACAGGGAGGGTGGATACGCAGTATTTT	CSASGRFTGRVDTQYF
TRBD1	-	TRBV20-1	TRBJ1-5	14	TGCAGTGCTGGGGACAGGCGGTCGGGTCAGCCCCAGCATTTT	CSAGDRRSGQPQHF
-	-	TRBV29-1	TRBJ1-2	13	TGCAGCGCTGTCCCGGGACCGAGCTATGGCTACACCTTC	CSAVPGPSYGYTF
TRBD1	-	TRBV15	TRBJ1-3	17	TGTGCCACCAGCAGAAACCTCAGGGGGCTGTCCGGAAACACCATATATTTT	CATSRNLRGLSGNTIYF
TRBD1	many	TRBV29-1	TRBJ2-2	16	TGCAGCGCCATGACGAGGGCAGGGGGGAACACCGGGGAGCTGTTTTTT	CSAMTRAGGNTGELFF
-	few	TRBV7-9	TRBJ2-7	13	TGTGCCAGCGGAAATAGCGTGCGCCACGAGCAGTACTTC	CASGNSVRHEQYF
-	few	TRBV27	TRBJ2-5	14	TGTGCCAGCAGTCCCGGGACGGACTTAGAGACCCAGTACTTC	CASSPGTDLETQYF
TRBD2	-	TRBV20-1	TRBJ2-4	15	TGCAGTGCTCTCGGGAGGCCCCTAGCCAAAAACATTCAGTACTTC	CSALGRPLAKNIQYF
-	-	TRBV20-1	TRBJ2-3	15	TGCAGTGCTATGGGGCGGGGTTATAGCACAGATACGCAGTATTTT	CSAMGRGYSTDTQYF
-	few	TRBV12-3/TRBV12-4	TRBJ1-4	15	TGTGCCAGCAGTCTTACAGGGCCGGCTAATGAAAAACTGTTTTTT	CASSLTGPANEKLFF
-	once	TRBV19	TRBJ1-4	14	TGTGCCAGTAGTGCAGGACCCAACCCGGAAAAACTGTTTTTT	CASSAGPNPEKLFF
TRBD1	-	TRBV20-1	TRBJ1-2	12	TGCAGTGCTAGAAACACAGGGGCTGGCTACACCTTC	CSARNTGAGYTF
-	few	TRBV6-1	TRBJ2-2	14	TGTGCCAGCACGTCGAGGAACCGAGCCGGGGAGCTGTTTTTT	CASTSRNRAGELFF
-	many	TRBV4-3	TRBJ1-5	16	TGCGCCAGCAGCCAAGAAAGGGGTCCCGGATATCAGCCCCAGCATTTT	CASSQERGPGYQPQHF
-	-	TRBV5-1	TRBJ1-1	15	TGCGCCAGCAGCTTGGCCCCGGTTATGAACACTGAAGCTTTCTTT	CASSLAPVMNTEAFF
-	few	TRBV5-5	TRBJ2-3	13	TGTGCCAGCAGCTCTGGCGGAATCGATACGCAGTATTTT	CASSSGGIDTQYF